The 19 T cell receptor beta chains listed next were all sequenced from one sample in a study of shared clonotypes between healthy human individuals (dated by TCRdb to about 2020). Receptor amplification or capture employed the immunoSEQ multiplex PCR assay. Here the immuneACCESS table is served through TCRdb, limited to in-frame sequences with V and J called. Missing clones are a known gap in these copies; in checked studies unresolved V genes cover under half, and the rest lacks a known reason. The sample contains about 610,000 clones, roughly 97% of them found a single time. 0.045% to 0.07% of the sample comes from the top ten. Sequencing was carried out using naive CD4+ T cells sorted from blood. This specimen's cell subset or site label, per the study, means: CD45RA+ positively selected. The origin of the receptors is a woman in her twenties or thirties in good health.

Only a few counts were recorded for this clone. The V gene is TRBV29-1, the J gene TRBJ2-1; 9 positions agree with TRBD2. V lost 7 bases, J lost 10 bases, and 14 bases stayed unmatched. The CDR3 has 14 amino acids. The germline V gene encodes CDR1 SQVTM and CDR2 ANQGSEA. CDR3 in amino acids: CSATAGGMDREQFF. The CDR3 DNA reads as TGCAGCGCGACAGCGGGAGGAATGGATCGGGAGCAGTTCTTC.

The rearrangement links TRBV7-6 to TRBJ1-5, with 9 bases aligning to TRBD1. This CDR3 has 18 amino acids. The germline gives CDR1 SGHVS, CDR2 FNYEAQ. The V gene end was trimmed by 7 bases and the J gene end by 0 bases; junction bases not matched to a gene: 13. This chain's CDR3 is CASIRGNRTGDSNQPQHF. The CDR3 region has the DNA TGTGCCAGCATCCGGGGGAATAGGACAGGGGATAGCAATCAGCCCCAGCATTTT.

The chain uses TRBV18 and TRBJ2-2; D is perhaps TRBD1 or TRBD2 (6 bases each). V was trimmed by 3 bases and J by 1 base, leaving 12 bases between them. CDR1 is KGHSH, CDR2 LQKENI, per germline. The CDR3 has 16 amino acids. The CDR3 nucleotides are TGTGCCAGCTCACCGGAGGGACATAGGAACACCGGGGAGCTGTTTTTT. Its translation is CASSPEGHRNTGELFF.

This chain connects TRBV28 to TRBJ2-5; 9 bases map to TRBD2. This CDR3 has 18 amino acids. The germline gives CDR1 MDHEN, CDR2 SYDVKM. V dropped 5 bases and J dropped 5; count of bases not matched to a gene: 18. This CDR3 is CASSPGQVISGSGETQYF. CDR3 nucleotides: TGTGCCAGCAGTCCCGGACAGGTGATTAGCGGGAGCGGCGAGACCCAGTACTTC.

The V call is TRBV7-7, the J call TRBJ2-5, with 8 bases that match TRBD2. J gave up 5 bases and V 2 bases, and 10 bases lay outside the gene matches. Germline values: CDR1 SSHAT, CDR2 FNYEAQ (reference sequence). This CDR3 is 16 amino acids long. CDR3: CASSLPGGEGVETQYF. The CDR3 DNA sequence: TGTGCCAGCAGCTTACCGGGAGGGGAAGGGGTGGAGACCCAGTACTTC.

The CDR3 DNA is TGTGCCAGCAGCTTGGCCTCGGGCAATCAGCCCCAGCATTTT. Its protein product is CASSLASGNQPQHF. The rearrangement joins TRBV5-8 to TRBJ1-5; D is uncertain. The V end lost 0 bases, the J end lost 2 bases, and 6 bases lay between the germline ends. The germline V gene encodes CDR1 SGHTS and CDR2 YDEGEE. The CDR3 has 14 amino acids.

This clone was counted a single time. The J gene is TRBJ2-7, the V gene TRBV18, with 7 bases matching TRBD2. The V gene's germline CDR1 is KGHSH and CDR2 LQKENI. CDR3 size: 15 residues. V gave up 3 bases and J gave up 2 bases; unmatched junction bases: 7. The CDR3: CASSPQAGKTYEQYF. Here the CDR3 DNA reads TGTGCCAGCTCACCCCAAGCGGGAAAGACCTACGAGCAGTACTTC.

The V gene is TRBV11-3, the J gene TRBJ2-1; 7 positions match TRBD2. Germline values: CDR1 SGHNT, CDR2 YENEEA. The CDR3 totals 13 residues. The trim removed 1 base at V and 6 bases at J, leaving 0 bases unmatched. CDR3 amino acids: CASSLAGGNEQFF. In nucleotides, the CDR3 is TGTGCCAGCAGCTTAGCGGGAGGCAATGAGCAGTTCTTC.

V usage is TRBV6-4 and J usage is TRBJ2-1; a possible D gene is TRBD2 (6 bases). The CDR3 is 14 amino acids. The V and J ends lost 6 bases and 6 bases respectively, with 15 bases between them. Germline V gene data show CDR1 as MRHNA and CDR2 as SNTAGT. CDR3 protein: CASRPSSGLNEQFF. CDR3 coding DNA: TGTGCCAGCAGACCAAGTAGCGGACTCAATGAGCAGTTCTTC.

V and J are TRBV4-2 and TRBJ2-1, with 8 bases matching TRBD2. V was pared by 2 bases and J by 8 bases, with 11 bases of the junction left unmatched. Germline V CDR1 and CDR2: LGHNA, YNFKEQ. The CDR3 contains 16 residues. The DNA for the CDR3 is TGTGCCAGCAGCCAAAGCGGGGGCGGGAGAATCCATGAGCAGTTCTTC. Protein product: CASSQSGGGRIHEQFF.

The chain is built from TRBV5-8 and TRBJ2-5; D might be TRBD1 (7 bases). The CDR3 is made up of 17 amino acids. Trimming removed 7 bases at V and 2 bases at J, with 24 bases between. The germline V gene has CDR1 SGHTS and CDR2 YDEGEE. As DNA, the CDR3 is TGTGCCAGCGGGGAAGGTTTGAGCAGGGGGGATCAAGAGACCCAGTACTTC. Translating it yields CASGEGLSRGDQETQYF.

The chain recombines TRBV9 with TRBJ2-1, with 8 bases matching TRBD2. Trimming cost V 0 bases and J 8 bases; bases outside gene matches: 7. The length of the CDR3 is 15 residues. The germline V gene has CDR1 SGDLS and CDR2 YYNGEE. The CDR3 nucleotides are TGTGCCAGCAGCGTAGTGGCGGGAGGAGCCCATGAGCAGTTCTTC. Protein product: CASSVVAGGAHEQFF.

V gene TRBV5-1 combines with J gene TRBJ1-2, with TRBD1 as a possible D gene (5 bases). This CDR3 is 13 amino acids long. From germline, CDR1 is SGHRS and CDR2 YFSETQ. The V end lost 7 bases, the J end lost 6 bases, and 16 bases lay between the germline ends. CDR3 sequence reads: CASGANVDDGYTF. CDR3 nucleotide sequence: TGCGCCAGCGGGGCAAATGTAGACGATGGCTACACCTTC. The full variable domain, its missing parts supplied by reference TRBV5-1 and TRBJ1-2, is KAGVTQTPRYLIKTRGQQVTLSCSPISGHRSVSWYQQTPGQGLQFLFEYFSETQRNKGNFPGRFSGRQFSNSRSEMNVSTLELGDSALYLCASGANVDDGYTFGSGTRLTVV.

This chain joins TRBV10-3 and TRBJ2-2; TRBD2 might be the D (6 bases). The germline V gene encodes CDR1 ENHRY and CDR2 SYGVKD. The CDR3 consists of 16 residues. Trimming removed 4 bases at V and 4 bases at J, with 16 bases between. CDR3 amino acids: CAISVSGGRSTGELFF. CDR3 coding DNA: TGTGCCATCAGTGTAAGTGGAGGGCGGAGCACCGGGGAGCTGTTTTTT.

CDR3 DNA sequence: TGTGCCAGCAGCCTACAGGGTGACATAGTTACCGGGGAGCTGTTTTTT. This translates into CASSLQGDIVTGELFF. The chain uses TRBV7-9 and TRBJ2-2, with a tentative D call TRBD1 (6 bases). Germline V gene data show CDR1 as SEHNR and CDR2 as FQNEAQ (reference sequence). The CDR3 contains 16 residues. V was shortened by 5 bases and J by 5 bases, with 18 bases between the two germline ends.

This sequence joins TRBV5-1 and TRBJ2-3; the match to TRBD1 covers 8 bases. The trim removed 3 bases at V and 3 bases at J, leaving 3 bases unmatched. The CDR3 is made up of 14 amino acids. Germline assignment: CDR1 SGHRS and CDR2 YFSETQ. The CDR3: CASSSGTGTDTQYF. The CDR3 DNA is TGCGCCAGCAGCTCCGGGACAGGTACAGATACGCAGTATTTT.

Worth noting for this clone: Other DNA variants within this sample encode the same CDR3. The V and J genes are TRBV2 and TRBJ1-5, with D maybe TRBD1 (5 bases). The germline V gene encodes CDR1 SNHLY and CDR2 FYNNEI. This CDR3 spans 15 amino acids. Trimming pared 1 base from V and 2 bases from J, leaving 9 bases between. The CDR3 nucleotides read TGTGCCAGCAGTGAAGAGAGAGGGGGCAATCAGCCCCAGCATTTT. It specifies CASSEERGGNQPQHF. Variable domain in full (rest from reference TRBV2 and TRBJ1-5): EPEVTQTPSHQVTQMGQEVILRCVPISNHLYFYWYRQILGQKVEFLVSFYNNEISEKSEIFDDQFSVERPDGSNFTLKIRSTKLEDSAMYFCASSEERGGNQPQHFGDGTRLSIL.

Regarding this clone: The same CDR3 is also encoded by other DNA sequences in this sample. The chain has TRBV7-2 and TRBJ2-7; D unresolved. From germline, CDR1 is SGHTA and CDR2 FQGNSA. Trimming removed 2 bases from V and 3 bases from J, with 5 bases in between. This CDR3 has 12 residues. The CDR3 region has the DNA TGTGCCAGCAGCTTATTAGGCTACGAGCAGTACTTC. This gives the protein CASSLLGYEQYF. Drawing the rest from reference TRBV7-2 and TRBJ2-7, the complete variable domain is GAGVSQSPSNKVTEKGKDVELRCDPISGHTALYWYRQSLGQGLEFLIYFQGNSAPDKSGLPSDRFSAERTGGSVSTLTIQRTQQEDSAVYLCASSLLGYEQYFGPGTRLTVT.

This rearrangement joins TRBV6-1 to TRBJ1-3; D is undetermined. V gave up 5 bases and J gave up 4 bases, with 9 bases separating them. This CDR3 region has 13 residues. CDR1 MNHNS and CDR2 SASEGT come from the germline V gene. CDR3 amino acids: CASSSTFGNTIYF. CDR3 DNA: TGTGCCAGCAGTAGTACATTCGGAAACACCATATATTTT.